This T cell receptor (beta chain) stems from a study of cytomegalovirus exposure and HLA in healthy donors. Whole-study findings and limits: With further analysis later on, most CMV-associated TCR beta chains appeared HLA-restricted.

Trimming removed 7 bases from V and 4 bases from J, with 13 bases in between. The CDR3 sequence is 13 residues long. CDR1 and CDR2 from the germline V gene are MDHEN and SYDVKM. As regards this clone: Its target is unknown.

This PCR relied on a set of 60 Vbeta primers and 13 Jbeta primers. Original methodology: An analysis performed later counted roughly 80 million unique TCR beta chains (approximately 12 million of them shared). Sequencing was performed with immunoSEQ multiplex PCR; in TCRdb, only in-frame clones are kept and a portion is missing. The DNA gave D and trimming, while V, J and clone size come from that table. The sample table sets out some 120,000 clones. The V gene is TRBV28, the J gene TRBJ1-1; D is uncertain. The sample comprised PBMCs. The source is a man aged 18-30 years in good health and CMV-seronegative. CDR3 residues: CASIWRVGTEAFF. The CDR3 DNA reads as TGTGCCAGCATTTGGAGGGTGGGCACTGAAGCTTTCTTT. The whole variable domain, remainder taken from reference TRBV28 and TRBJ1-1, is DVKVTQSSRYLVKRTGEKVFLECVQDMDHENMFWYRQDPGLGLRLIYFSYDVKMKEKGDIPEGYSVSREKKERFSLILESASTNQTSMYLCASIWRVGTEAFFGQGTRLTVV.